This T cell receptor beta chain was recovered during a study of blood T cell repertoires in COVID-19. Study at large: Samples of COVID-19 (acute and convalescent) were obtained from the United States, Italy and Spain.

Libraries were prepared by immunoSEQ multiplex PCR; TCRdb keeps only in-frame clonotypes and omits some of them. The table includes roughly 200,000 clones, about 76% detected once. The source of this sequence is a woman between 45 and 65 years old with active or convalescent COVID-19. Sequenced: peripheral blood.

In nucleotides, the CDR3 is TGCGCCAGCAGCCAAGTTCAGGGAGGGGGATATGGCTACACCTTC. Translated: CASSQVQGGGYGYTF. The rearrangement uses TRBV4-3 and TRBJ1-2, with D possibly being TRBD1 (6 bases). The ends were cut back, 1 base at V and 5 bases at J, with 14 bases in the middle. Germline V gene lookup returns CDR1 LGHNA and CDR2 YSLEER. The CDR3 spans 15 residues.